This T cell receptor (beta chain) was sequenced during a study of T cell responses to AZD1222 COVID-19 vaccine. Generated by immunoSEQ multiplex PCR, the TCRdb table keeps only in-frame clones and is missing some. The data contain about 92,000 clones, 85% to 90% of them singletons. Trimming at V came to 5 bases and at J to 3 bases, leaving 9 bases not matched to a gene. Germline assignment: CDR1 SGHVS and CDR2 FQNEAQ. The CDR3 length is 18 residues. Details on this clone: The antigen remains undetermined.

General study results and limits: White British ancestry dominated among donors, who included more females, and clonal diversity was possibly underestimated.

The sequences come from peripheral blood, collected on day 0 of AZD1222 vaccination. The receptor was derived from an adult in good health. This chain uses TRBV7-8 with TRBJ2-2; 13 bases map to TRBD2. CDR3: CASSMPVTSGRYTGELFF. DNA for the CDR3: TGTGCCAGCAGCATGCCTGTGACTAGCGGGAGGTACACCGGGGAGCTGTTTTTT.